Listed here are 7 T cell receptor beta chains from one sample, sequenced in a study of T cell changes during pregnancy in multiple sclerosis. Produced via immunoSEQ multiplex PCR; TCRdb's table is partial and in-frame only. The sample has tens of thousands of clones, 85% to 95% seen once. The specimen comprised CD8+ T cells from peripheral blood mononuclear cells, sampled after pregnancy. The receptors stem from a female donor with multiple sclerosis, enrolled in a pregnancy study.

The CDR3 DNA follows: TGTGCCAGCAGCCCGTCTAGCGGGTACACCGGGGAGCTGTTTTTT. The encoded protein is CASSPSSGYTGELFF. The rearrangement links TRBV9 to TRBJ2-2; 8 bases match TRBD2. The trim removed 4 bases at V and 3 bases at J, leaving 5 bases unmatched. There are 15 residues in the CDR3. CDR1 is SGDLS, CDR2 YYNGEE, per germline. Full variable domain (outside the CDR3, taken from reference TRBV9 and TRBJ2-2): DSGVTQTPKHLITATGQRVTLRCSPRSGDLSVYWYQQSLDQGLQFLIQYYNGEERAKGNILERFSAQQFPDLHSELNLSSLELGDSALYFCASSPSSGYTGELFFGEGSRLTVL.

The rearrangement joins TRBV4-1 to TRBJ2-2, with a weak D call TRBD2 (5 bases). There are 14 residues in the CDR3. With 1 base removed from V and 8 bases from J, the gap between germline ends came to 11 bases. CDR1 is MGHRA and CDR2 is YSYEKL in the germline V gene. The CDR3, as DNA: TGCGCCAGCAGCCAAGGGGGTTCGGGGGGGGAGCTGTTTTTT. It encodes CASSQGGSGGELFF.

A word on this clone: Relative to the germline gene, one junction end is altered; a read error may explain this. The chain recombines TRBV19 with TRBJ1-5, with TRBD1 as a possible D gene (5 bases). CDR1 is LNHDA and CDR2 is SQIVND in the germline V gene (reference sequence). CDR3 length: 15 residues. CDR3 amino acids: CASSIGVGDNQPQHF. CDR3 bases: TGTGCCAGCAGTATAGGGGTAGGGGACAATCAGCCCCAGCATTTT.

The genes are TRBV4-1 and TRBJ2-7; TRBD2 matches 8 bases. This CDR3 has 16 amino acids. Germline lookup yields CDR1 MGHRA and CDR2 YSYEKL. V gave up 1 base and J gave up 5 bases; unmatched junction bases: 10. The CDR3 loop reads CASSQGFSAGGDEQYF. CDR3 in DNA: TGCGCCAGCAGCCAAGGATTTTCTGCGGGGGGCGACGAGCAGTACTTC.

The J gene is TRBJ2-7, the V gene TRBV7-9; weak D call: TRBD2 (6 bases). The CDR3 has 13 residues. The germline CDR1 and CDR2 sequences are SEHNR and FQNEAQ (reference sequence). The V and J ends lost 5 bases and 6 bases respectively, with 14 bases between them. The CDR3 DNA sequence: TGTGCCAGCAGCCCACAAAGAGCGGGCGAGCAGTACTTC. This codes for CASSPQRAGEQYF. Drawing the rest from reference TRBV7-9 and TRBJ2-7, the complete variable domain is DTGVSQNPRHKITKRGQNVTFRCDPISEHNRLYWYRQTLGQGPEFLTYFQNEAQLEKSRLLSDRFSAERPKGSFSTLEIQRTEQGDSAMYLCASSPQRAGEQYFGPGTRLTVT.

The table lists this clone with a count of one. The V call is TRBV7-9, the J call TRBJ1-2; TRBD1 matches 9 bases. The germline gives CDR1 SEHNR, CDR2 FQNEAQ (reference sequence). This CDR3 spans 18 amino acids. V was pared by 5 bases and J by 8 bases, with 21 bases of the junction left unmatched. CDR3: CASSLIRPGQGRRKGYTF. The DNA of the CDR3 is TGTGCCAGCAGCCTTATCCGACCGGGACAGGGCCGTCGGAAGGGCTACACCTTC. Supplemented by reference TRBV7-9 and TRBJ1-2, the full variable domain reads DTGVSQNPRHKITKRGQNVTFRCDPISEHNRLYWYRQTLGQGPEFLTYFQNEAQLEKSRLLSDRFSAERPKGSFSTLEIQRTEQGDSAMYLCASSLIRPGQGRRKGYTFGSGTRLTVV.

This CDR3 is CATSRDAVITDTQYF. CDR3 DNA sequence: TGTGCCACCAGCAGAGATGCGGTGATCACAGATACGCAGTATTTT. The chain couples TRBV15 to TRBJ2-3; D ambiguous. The V end was cut by 0 bases, the J end by 2 bases, with 9 bases between. This CDR3 is 15 amino acids long. Looked up from germline, CDR1 is LNHNV and CDR2 is YYDKDF (reference sequence).